This T cell receptor (beta chain) emerged from a study of PD-1 blockade in classical Hodgkin lymphoma. Study overall: Intravenous infusions of nivolumab 3 mg/kg reached patients every 2 weeks. Findings and limits, study-wide: It was CD4+ TCR diversity, not CD8+, that rose significantly by C4D1. Newly diagnosed patients were reported to start with lower TCR diversity than healthy donors.

Libraries were prepared by immunoSEQ multiplex PCR; TCRdb keeps only in-frame clonotypes and omits some of them. This table has 35,000 to 40,000 clones, around 88% appearing once. The patients all showed relapse after autologous stem cell transplantation, while their brentuximab vedotin exposure varied. Each best response was a complete response, a partial response or progressive disease. V was trimmed by 4 bases and J by 5 bases, leaving 17 bases between them. The CDR3 covers 15 residues. Germline assignment: CDR1 SGDLS and CDR2 YYNGEE. A note on this clone: Antigen: not known.

The J gene is TRBJ2-3, the V gene TRBV9, with D unclear. The origin of this receptor is a human donor with classical Hodgkin lymphoma. The sample in question was peripheral blood mononuclear cells (PBMCs), obtained before the second cycle of nivolumab. The CDR3 region has the DNA TGTGCCAGCAGCCCCCGAGGTACGCGCATAGATACGCAGTATTTT. This codes for CASSPRGTRIDTQYF.